A single sample gave rise to the 8 T cell receptor beta chains below, sequenced in a study of blood T cell repertoires in COVID-19. Assay used: immunoSEQ multiplex PCR; TCRdb lists only in-frame clones, some missing. The sample holds 190,000 or so clones, 80% to 90% seen once. Material for sequencing was peripheral blood. These receptors were obtained from a man in his 60s who had recovered from COVID-19.

This chain uses TRBV28 with TRBJ1-1, with 8 positions matching TRBD1. This CDR3 has 15 residues. The junction had 11 bases not matched to a gene; V was cut back by 3 bases and J by 8 bases. The V gene's germline CDR1 is MDHEN and CDR2 SYDVKM. The CDR3 DNA is TGTGCCAGCAGTTTCGGCGGACAGGGAGGGCCCGAAGCTTTCTTT. It translates to CASSFGGQGGPEAFF. Full variable domain (rest looked up from reference TRBV28 and TRBJ1-1): DVKVTQSSRYLVKRTGEKVFLECVQDMDHENMFWYRQDPGLGLRLIYFSYDVKMKEKGDIPEGYSVSREKKERFSLILESASTNQTSMYLCASSFGGQGGPEAFFGQGTRLTVV.

V is TRBV6-4 and J is TRBJ1-1; a possible D gene is TRBD1 (5 bases). Germline-derived CDR1 and CDR2 are MRHNA and SNTAGT. V shed 5 bases and J shed 1 base, with 8 bases lying between them. The CDR3 has 13 residues. CDR3 in amino acids: CASSLRENTEAFF. For the CDR3, the DNA is TGTGCCAGCAGTCTCAGGGAGAACACTGAAGCTTTCTTT.

This clone was counted a single time. The chain links TRBV5-1 to TRBJ2-2, with a weak D call TRBD2 (6 bases). The CDR3 spans 16 residues. The germline V gene encodes CDR1 SGHRS and CDR2 YFSETQ. The germline V and J ends were trimmed by 4 bases and 7 bases, with 20 bases remaining between them. Written as DNA, the CDR3 is TGCGCCAGCAGCCTCTACTCCGGGACTGCTAGCGGGGAGCTGTTTTTT. The encoded protein is CASSLYSGTASGELFF.

The chain has TRBV7-6 and TRBJ2-7; D is undetermined. This CDR3 region has 14 residues. Trimming left V 0 bases short and J 4 bases short, with 10 bases between. The germline V gene has CDR1 SGHVS and CDR2 FNYEAQ. The CDR3, as DNA: TGTGCCAGCAGCTTAGCGGGCTCCGATTACGAGCAGTACTTC. Protein product: CASSLAGSDYEQYF. Based on the CDR3 plus reference TRBV7-6 and TRBJ2-7, the full variable domain is GAGVSQSPRYKVTKRGQDVALRCDPISGHVSLYWYRQALGQGPEFLTYFNYEAQQDKSGLPNDRFSAERPEGSISTLTIQRTEQRDSAMYRCASSLAGSDYEQYFGPGTRLTVT.

V and J are TRBV14 and TRBJ1-6, with TRBD1 as a possible D gene (5 bases). The CDR3 has 16 residues. Trimming cost V 0 bases and J 10 bases, with 16 bases left between them. Looked up from germline, CDR1 is SGHDN and CDR2 is FVKESK. The CDR3 is CASSQDRAGMASPLHF. The CDR3 nucleotides are TGTGCCAGCAGCCAAGATAGGGCAGGGATGGCATCACCCCTCCACTTT. The full variable domain, completed using reference TRBV14 and TRBJ1-6, is EAGVTQFPSHSVIEKGQTVTLRCDPISGHDNLYWYRRVMGKEIKFLLHFVKESKQDESGMPNNRFLAERTGGTYSTLKVQPAELEDSGVYFCASSQDRAGMASPLHFGNGTRLTVT.

The V call is TRBV2, the J call TRBJ2-1, with a weak D call TRBD1 (6 bases). V lost 2 bases and J lost 9, with 11 bases in between. The germline CDR1 and CDR2 sequences are SNHLY and FYNNEI. The CDR3 is made up of 13 amino acids. CDR3 protein: CASSEQGFGEQFF. CDR3 nucleotides: TGTGCCAGCAGTGAACAGGGGTTTGGTGAGCAGTTCTTC.

This clone was counted a few times. The chain uses TRBV24-1 and TRBJ1-6; 7 bases line up with TRBD1. Trimming took 4 bases from V and 8 from J; bases not matched to a gene: 10. There are 16 residues in the CDR3. Germline V CDR1 and CDR2: KGHDR, SFDVKD. The CDR3 reads CATSEEVGTAHSPLHF. The CDR3 nucleotides read TGTGCCACCAGTGAAGAAGTCGGGACAGCTCATTCACCCCTCCACTTT.

V is TRBV4-2 and J is TRBJ1-3; D is unclear. V dropped 0 bases and J dropped 5 bases, with 14 bases sitting between them. CDR3 length: 16 amino acids. CDR1 and CDR2 from the germline V gene are LGHNA and YNFKEQ. Here the CDR3 reads CASSQDIGRLRNTIYF. CDR3 DNA sequence: TGTGCCAGCAGCCAAGACATAGGCCGACTACGAAACACCATATATTTT.